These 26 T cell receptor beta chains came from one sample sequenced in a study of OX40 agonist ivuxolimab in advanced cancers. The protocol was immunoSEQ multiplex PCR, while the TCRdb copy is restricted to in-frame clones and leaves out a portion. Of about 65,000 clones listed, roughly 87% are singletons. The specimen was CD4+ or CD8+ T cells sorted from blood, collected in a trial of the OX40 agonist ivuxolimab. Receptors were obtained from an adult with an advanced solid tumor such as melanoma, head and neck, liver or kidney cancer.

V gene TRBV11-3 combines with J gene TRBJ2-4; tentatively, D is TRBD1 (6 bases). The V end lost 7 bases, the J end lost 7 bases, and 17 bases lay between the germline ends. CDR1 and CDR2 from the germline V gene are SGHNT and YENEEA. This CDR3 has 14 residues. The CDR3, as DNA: TGTGCCAGCAACCCGGGACAAAGGCGGAACATTCAGTACTTC. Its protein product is CASNPGQRRNIQYF.

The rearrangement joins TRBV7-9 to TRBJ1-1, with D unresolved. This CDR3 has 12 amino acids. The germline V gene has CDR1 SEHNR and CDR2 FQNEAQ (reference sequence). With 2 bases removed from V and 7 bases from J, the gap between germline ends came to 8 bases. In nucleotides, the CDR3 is TGTGCCAGCAGCTTAAAGTCGTATGAAGCTTTCTTT. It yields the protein CASSLKSYEAFF. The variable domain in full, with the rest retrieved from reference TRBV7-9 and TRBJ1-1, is DTGVSQNPRHKITKRGQNVTFRCDPISEHNRLYWYRQTLGQGPEFLTYFQNEAQLEKSRLLSDRFSAERPKGSFSTLEIQRTEQGDSAMYLCASSLKSYEAFFGQGTRLTVV.

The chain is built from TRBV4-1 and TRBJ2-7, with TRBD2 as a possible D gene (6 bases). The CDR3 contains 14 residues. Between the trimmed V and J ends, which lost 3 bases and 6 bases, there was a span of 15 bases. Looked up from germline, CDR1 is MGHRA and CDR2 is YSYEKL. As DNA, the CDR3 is TGCGCCAGCAGCCAGATCGGGACTGTGGGCGAGCAGTACTTC. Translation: CASSQIGTVGEQYF.

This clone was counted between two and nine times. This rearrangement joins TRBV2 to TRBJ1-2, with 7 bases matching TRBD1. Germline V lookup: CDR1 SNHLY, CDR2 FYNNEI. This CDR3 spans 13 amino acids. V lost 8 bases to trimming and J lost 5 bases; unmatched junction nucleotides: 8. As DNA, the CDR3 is TGTGCCAGCGATGGGACAGCTCAATATGGCTACACCTTC. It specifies CASDGTAQYGYTF. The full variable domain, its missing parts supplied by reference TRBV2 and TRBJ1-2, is EPEVTQTPSHQVTQMGQEVILRCVPISNHLYFYWYRQILGQKVEFLVSFYNNEISEKSEIFDDQFSVERPDGSNFTLKIRSTKLEDSAMYFCASDGTAQYGYTFGSGTRLTVV.

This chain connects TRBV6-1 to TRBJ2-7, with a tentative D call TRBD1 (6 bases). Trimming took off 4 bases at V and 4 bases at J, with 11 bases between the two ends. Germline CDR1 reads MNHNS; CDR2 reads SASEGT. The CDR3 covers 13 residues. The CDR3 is CASSVTGWYEQYF. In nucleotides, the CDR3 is TGTGCCAGCAGTGTAACAGGGTGGTACGAGCAGTACTTC.

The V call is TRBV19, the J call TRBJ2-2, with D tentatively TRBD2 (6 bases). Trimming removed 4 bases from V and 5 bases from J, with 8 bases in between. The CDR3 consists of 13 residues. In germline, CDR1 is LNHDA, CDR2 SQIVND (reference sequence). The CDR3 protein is CASSTSVTGELFF. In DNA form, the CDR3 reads TGTGCCAGTAGTACTAGCGTTACCGGGGAGCTGTTTTTT.

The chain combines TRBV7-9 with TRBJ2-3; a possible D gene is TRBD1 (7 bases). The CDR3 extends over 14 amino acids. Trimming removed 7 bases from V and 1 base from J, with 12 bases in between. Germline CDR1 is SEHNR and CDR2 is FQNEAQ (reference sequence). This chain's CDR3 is CASIPRGGTDTQYF. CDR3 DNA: TGTGCCAGCATCCCCAGGGGGGGCACAGATACGCAGTATTTT.

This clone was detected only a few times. The CDR3 loop is CASSRGQGGSPLHF. CDR3 nucleotide sequence: TGTGCCAGCAGCAGAGGACAGGGCGGGTCACCCCTCCACTTT. The chain has TRBV11-2 and TRBJ1-6; TRBD1 matches at 8 bases. Losses at the gene ends were 5 bases for V and 10 bases for J; bases not matched to a gene: 7. Germline V gene data show CDR1 as SGHAT and CDR2 as FQNNGV. CDR3 length: 14 amino acids.

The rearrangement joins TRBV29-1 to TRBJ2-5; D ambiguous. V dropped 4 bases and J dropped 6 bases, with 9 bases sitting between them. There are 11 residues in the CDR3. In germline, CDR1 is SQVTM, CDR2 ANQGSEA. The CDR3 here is CSVGYRQTQYF. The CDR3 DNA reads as TGCAGCGTTGGGTATAGACAGACCCAGTACTTC.

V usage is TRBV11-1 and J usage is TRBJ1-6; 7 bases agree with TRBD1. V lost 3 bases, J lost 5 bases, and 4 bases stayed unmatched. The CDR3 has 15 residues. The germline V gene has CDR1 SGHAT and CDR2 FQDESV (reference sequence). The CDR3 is CASSFGTVNNSPLHF. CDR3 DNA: TGTGCCAGCAGCTTTGGGACAGTCAATAATTCACCCCTCCACTTT.

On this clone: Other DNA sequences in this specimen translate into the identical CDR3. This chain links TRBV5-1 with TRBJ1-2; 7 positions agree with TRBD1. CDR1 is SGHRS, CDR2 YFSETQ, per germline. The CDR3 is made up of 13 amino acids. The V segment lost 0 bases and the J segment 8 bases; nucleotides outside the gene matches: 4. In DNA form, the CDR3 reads TGCGCCAGCAGCTTGGGAGGGGGCGGGGGCTACACCTTC. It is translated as CASSLGGGGGYTF. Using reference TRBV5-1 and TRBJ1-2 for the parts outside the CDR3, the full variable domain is KAGVTQTPRYLIKTRGQQVTLSCSPISGHRSVSWYQQTPGQGLQFLFEYFSETQRNKGNFPGRFSGRQFSNSRSEMNVSTLELGDSALYLCASSLGGGGGYTFGSGTRLTVV.

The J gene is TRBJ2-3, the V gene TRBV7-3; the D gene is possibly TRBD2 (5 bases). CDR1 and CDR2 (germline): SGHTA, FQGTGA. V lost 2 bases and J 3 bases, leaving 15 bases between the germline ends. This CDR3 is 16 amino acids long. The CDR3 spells CASSLLGELGTDTQYF. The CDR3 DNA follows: TGTGCCAGCAGCTTACTCGGGGAGCTAGGGACAGATACGCAGTATTTT.

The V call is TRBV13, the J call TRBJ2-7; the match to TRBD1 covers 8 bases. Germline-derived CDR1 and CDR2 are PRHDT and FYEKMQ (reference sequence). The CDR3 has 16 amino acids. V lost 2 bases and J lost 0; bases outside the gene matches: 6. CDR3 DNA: TGTGCCAGCAGCTTAACCCGGACAGGGTCCTCCTACGAGCAGTACTTC. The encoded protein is CASSLTRTGSSYEQYF.

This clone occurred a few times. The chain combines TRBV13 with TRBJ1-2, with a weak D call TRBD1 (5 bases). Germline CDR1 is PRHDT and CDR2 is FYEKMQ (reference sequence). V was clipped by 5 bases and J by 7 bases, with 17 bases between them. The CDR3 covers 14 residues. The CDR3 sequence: CASSLKNGAGGYTF. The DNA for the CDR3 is TGTGCCAGCAGCCTCAAGAACGGGGCAGGTGGCTACACCTTC.

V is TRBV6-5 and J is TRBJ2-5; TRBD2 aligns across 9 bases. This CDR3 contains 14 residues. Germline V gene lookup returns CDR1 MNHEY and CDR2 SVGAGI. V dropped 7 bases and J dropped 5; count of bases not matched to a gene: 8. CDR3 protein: CASKGGGAFETQYF. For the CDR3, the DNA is TGTGCCAGCAAGGGCGGGGGGGCCTTCGAGACCCAGTACTTC.

The DNA for the CDR3 is TGTGCCAGCAGTGAAGCGTTGAGAGGGGGCAACTCTGAAGCTTTCTTT. It is translated as CASSEALRGGNSEAFF. The chain recombines TRBV2 with TRBJ1-1, with 7 bases matching TRBD1. The V gene end was trimmed by 0 bases and the J gene end by 6 bases; junction bases not matched to a gene: 10. This CDR3 has 16 amino acids. Germline values: CDR1 SNHLY, CDR2 FYNNEI.

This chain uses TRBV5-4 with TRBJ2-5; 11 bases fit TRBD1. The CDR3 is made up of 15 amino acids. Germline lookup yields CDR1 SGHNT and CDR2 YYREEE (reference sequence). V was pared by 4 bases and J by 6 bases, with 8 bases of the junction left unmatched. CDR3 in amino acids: CASSPGTGGWKTQYF. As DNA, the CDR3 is TGTGCCAGCAGCCCGGGGACAGGGGGTTGGAAGACCCAGTACTTC.

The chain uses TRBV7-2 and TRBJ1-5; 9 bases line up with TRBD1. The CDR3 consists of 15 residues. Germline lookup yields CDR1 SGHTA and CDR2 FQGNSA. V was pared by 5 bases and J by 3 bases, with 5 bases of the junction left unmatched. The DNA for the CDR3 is TGTGCCAGCAGCCCGACAGGGGGTACCAATCAGCCCCAGCATTTT. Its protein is CASSPTGGTNQPQHF. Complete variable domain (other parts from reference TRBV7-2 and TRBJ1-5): GAGVSQSPSNKVTEKGKDVELRCDPISGHTALYWYRQSLGQGLEFLIYFQGNSAPDKSGLPSDRFSAERTGGSVSTLTIQRTQQEDSAVYLCASSPTGGTNQPQHFGDGTRLSIL.

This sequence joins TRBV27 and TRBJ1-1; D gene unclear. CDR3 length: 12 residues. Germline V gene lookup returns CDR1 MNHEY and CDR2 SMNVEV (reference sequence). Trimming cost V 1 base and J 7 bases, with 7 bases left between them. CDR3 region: CASSLFQGEAFF. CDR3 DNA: TGTGCCAGCAGTTTATTTCAAGGTGAAGCTTTCTTT.

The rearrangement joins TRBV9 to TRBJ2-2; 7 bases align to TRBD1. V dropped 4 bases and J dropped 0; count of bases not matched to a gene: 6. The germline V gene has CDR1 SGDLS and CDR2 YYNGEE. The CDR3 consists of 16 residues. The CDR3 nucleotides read TGTGCCAGCAGCCCCCTCCAGGGGGCGAACACCGGGGAGCTGTTTTTT. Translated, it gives CASSPLQGANTGELFF.

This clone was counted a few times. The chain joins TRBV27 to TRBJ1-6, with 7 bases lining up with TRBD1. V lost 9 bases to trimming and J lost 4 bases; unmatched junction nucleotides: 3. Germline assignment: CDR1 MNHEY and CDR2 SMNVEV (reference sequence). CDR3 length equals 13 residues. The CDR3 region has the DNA TGTGCCAGTCGGGACAGATATAATTCACCCCTCCACTTT. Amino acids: CASRDRYNSPLHF.

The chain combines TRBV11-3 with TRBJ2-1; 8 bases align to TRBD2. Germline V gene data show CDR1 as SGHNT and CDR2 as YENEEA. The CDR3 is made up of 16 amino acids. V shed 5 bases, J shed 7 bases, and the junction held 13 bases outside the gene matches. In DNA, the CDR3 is TGTGCCAGCAGCCTCGGGGAGGAGCGGGGGAGGAATGAGCAGTTCTTC. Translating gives CASSLGEERGRNEQFF.

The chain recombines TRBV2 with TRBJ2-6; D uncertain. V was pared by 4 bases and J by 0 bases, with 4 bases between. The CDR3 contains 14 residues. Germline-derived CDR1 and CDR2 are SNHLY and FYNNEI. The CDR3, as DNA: TGTGCCAGCAGTGGGATCTCTGGGGCCAACGTCCTGACTTTC. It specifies CASSGISGANVLTF.

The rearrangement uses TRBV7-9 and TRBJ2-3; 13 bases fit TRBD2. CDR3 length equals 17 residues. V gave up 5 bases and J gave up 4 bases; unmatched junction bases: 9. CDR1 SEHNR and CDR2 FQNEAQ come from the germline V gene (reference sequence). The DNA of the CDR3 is TGTGCCAGCAGCGCGCGGACTAGCGGGGGATCTGCAGATACGCAGTATTTT. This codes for CASSARTSGGSADTQYF. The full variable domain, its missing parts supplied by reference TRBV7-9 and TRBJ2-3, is DTGVSQNPRHKITKRGQNVTFRCDPISEHNRLYWYRQTLGQGPEFLTYFQNEAQLEKSRLLSDRFSAERPKGSFSTLEIQRTEQGDSAMYLCASSARTSGGSADTQYFGPGTRLTVL.

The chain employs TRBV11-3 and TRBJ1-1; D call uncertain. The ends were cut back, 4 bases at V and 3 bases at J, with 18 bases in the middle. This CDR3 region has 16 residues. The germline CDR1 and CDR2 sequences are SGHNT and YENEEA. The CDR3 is CASSSRGGDSDTEAFF. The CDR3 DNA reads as TGTGCCAGCAGCTCGAGAGGCGGGGATTCGGACACTGAAGCTTTCTTT.

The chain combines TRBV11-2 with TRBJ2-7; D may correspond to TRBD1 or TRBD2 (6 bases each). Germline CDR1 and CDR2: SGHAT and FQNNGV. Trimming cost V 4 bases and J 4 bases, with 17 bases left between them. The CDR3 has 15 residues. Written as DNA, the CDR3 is TGTGCCAGCAGCTCAGACAGGCCCGGAGGGTACGAGCAGTACTTC. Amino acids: CASSSDRPGGYEQYF.